This record looks at one T cell receptor beta chain sequence and its context. The germline V and J ends were trimmed by 3 bases and 3 bases, with 9 bases remaining between them. The V gene's germline CDR1 is SGHAT and CDR2 FQNNGV. The CDR3 consists of 13 residues. The source of the sample is a study of blood T cell repertoires in COVID-19. Study-wide background: Samples representing acute and convalescent COVID-19 were sourced from the United States, Italy and Spain. The cDNA or gDNA used as material had been derived from T cells, B-cell-depleted T cells, or PBMCs.

TCRdb's table, derived via immunoSEQ multiplex PCR, lists solely in-frame clones and lacks some. This table holds 150,000 to 200,000 clones, approximately 87% found once. Sequenced material: peripheral blood. The TCR was taken from a woman in her 70s with acute or convalescent COVID-19. V and J are TRBV11-2 and TRBJ2-7; D remains ambiguous. CDR3 nucleotide sequence: TGTGCCAGCAGCTTTTCCAGAAGCTACGAGCAGTACTTC. Its translation is CASSFSRSYEQYF.